A selection of T cell receptor beta chains follows, all from one sample in a study of blood T cell repertoires in COVID-19. The table came from immunoSEQ multiplex PCR; TCRdb's copy has only in-frame clones and leaves some out. The table includes around 270,000 clones, 88% detected once. Sequenced input: peripheral blood. The source is a man aged 55 to 70 who had recovered from COVID-19. The CDR3 runs from the conserved cysteine through the conserved F or W. D genes are given only for firm matches. Rows may omit the clone size; those that give it use once, few, many or a size class.

j_gene	d_gene	v_gene	abundance	CDR3aa	CDR3nt
TRBJ1-3	NA	TRBV7-9	NA	CASSPRPGGLYSGNTIYF	TGTGCCAGCAGCCCCAGACCGGGAGGCCTCTACTCTGGAAACACCATATATTTT
TRBJ2-7	NA	TRBV4-2	NA	CASSQDLRTHDTRYEQYF	TGTGCCAGCAGCCAAGACCTCCGGACTCATGATACGAGGTACGAGCAGTACTTC
TRBJ1-5	NA	TRBV6-1	NA	CAGSEHSNVSFWTGGNQPQHF	TGTGCCGGCAGTGAACATTCAAACGTATCCTTTTGGACCGGGGGAAATCAGCCCCAGCATTTT
TRBJ2-2	NA	TRBV21-1	NA	CASLRGALGQGALIDTGELFF	TGTGCCAGCCTAAGGGGAGCTCTGGGACAGGGGGCGTTAATTGACACCGGGGAGCTGTTTTTT
TRBJ2-5	TRBD1	TRBV5-1	once	CASSAGQGYQYF	TGCGCCAGCAGCGCGGGACAGGGGTACCAGTACTTC
TRBJ1-4	NA	TRBV5-3	few	CARSLDGRLEGGEKLFF	TGTGCCAGAAGCTTGGATGGCAGACTAGAAGGAGGTGAAAAACTGTTTTTT
TRBJ2-1	TRBD2	TRBV5-4	NA	CASSPGLAGGPRYNEQFF	TGTGCCAGCAGCCCAGGACTAGCGGGGGGGCCACGGTACAATGAGCAGTTCTTC
TRBJ1-4	TRBD1	TRBV5-4	NA	CASSQTQGVGEKLFF	TGTGCCAGCAGCCAAACACAGGGGGTTGGAGAAAAACTGTTTTTT
TRBJ2-3	TRBD2	TRBV19	NA	CASSSLAGGLTDTQYF	TGTGCCAGTAGTTCTCTTGCGGGGGGGCTCACAGATACGCAGTATTTT
TRBJ1-4	TRBD1	TRBV6-2/TRBV6-3	NA	CASSAPGQENEKLFF	TGTGCCAGCAGTGCCCCGGGACAGGAGAATGAAAAACTGTTTTTT
TRBJ1-1	NA	TRBV11-3	NA	CASSLARGTEAFF	TGTGCCAGCAGTCTCGCACGGGGCACTGAAGCTTTCTTT
TRBJ2-1	TRBD2	TRBV27	NA	CASSFLRRGGDNEQFF	TGTGCCAGCAGTTTTCTACGGCGGGGGGGCGACAATGAGCAGTTCTTC
TRBJ1-3	NA	TRBV24-1	NA	CATSDPTGSYIYF	TGTGCCACCAGTGACCCGACAGGCTCCTACATATATTTT
TRBJ1-3	NA	TRBV9	NA	CASSVTGVGPAGGNTIYF	TGTGCCAGCAGCGTAACTGGTGTAGGGCCGGCGGGAGGAAACACCATATATTTT
TRBJ2-5	NA	TRBV27	few	CASSLSARTAAGETQYF	TGTGCCAGCAGTTTAAGCGCCCGGACAGCGGCTGGGGAGACCCAGTACTTC
TRBJ1-4	NA	TRBV19	NA	CAVGGAGTNEKLFF	TGTGCCGTAGGCGGGGCGGGAACTAATGAAAAACTGTTTTTT
TRBJ2-2	NA	TRBV7-2	NA	CASSSHGISFANTGELFF	TGTGCCAGCAGCTCCCACGGGATCTCGTTCGCGAACACCGGGGAGCTGTTTTTT
TRBJ1-2	TRBD1	TRBV5-1	NA	CASSETGNDGYTF	TGCGCCAGCAGCGAGACAGGGAACGATGGCTACACCTTC
TRBJ1-2	TRBD1	TRBV30	NA	CAWSAMTGIEGGYTF	TGTGCCTGGAGTGCCATGACAGGGATCGAGGGTGGCTACACCTTC
TRBJ2-3	TRBD2	TRBV19	NA	CASSIGLAGGLDTQYF	TGTGCCAGTAGTATAGGGCTAGCGGGGGGGCTGGATACGCAGTATTTT
TRBJ2-7	NA	TRBV30	NA	CAWSASGGGNEQYF	TGTGCCTGGAGCGCCTCGGGGGGCGGGAACGAGCAGTACTTC
TRBJ2-7	NA	TRBV10-3	NA	CAISESGLSSYEQYF	TGTGCCATCAGTGAGTCTGGGCTGTCCTCCTACGAGCAGTACTTC
TRBJ1-5	NA	TRBV7-8	once	CASSLSRSNQPQHF	TGTGCCAGCAGCTTGAGCCGTAGCAATCAGCCCCAGCATTTT
TRBJ2-7	TRBD2	TRBV7-3	once	CASSPGGVREQYF	TGTGCCAGCAGCCCGGGGGGGGTGCGGGAGCAGTACTTC
TRBJ1-6	TRBD1	TRBV7-7	NA	CASSSQTGPNSPLHF	TGTGCCAGCAGCTCCCAGACAGGGCCTAATTCACCCCTCCACTTT
TRBJ2-7	TRBD1	TRBV5-1	NA	CASGAGTGPYEQYF	TGCGCCAGCGGCGCCGGGACAGGCCCCTACGAGCAGTACTTC
TRBJ1-2	NA	TRBV18	NA	CASSPRINYGYTF	TGTGCCAGCTCCCCCAGAATTAACTATGGCTACACCTTC